This T cell receptor beta chain was identified in a study of shared clonotypes between healthy human individuals. On the study more broadly: A donor's plate count was three for CD4 naive and three for CD4 memory; CD8 naive had two and CD8 memory one. General study results and limits: Generally, naive subsets (rather than memory subsets) showed larger estimated richness. Clonotype sharing levels among donors were expected to vary with sequencing depth. A reduction in generation probabilities was seen for non-shared clonotypes relative to those shared by all four donors.

Comment on this clone: Its cognate antigen is unknown.

CDR3 length equals 17 residues. V was clipped by 1 base and J by 6 bases; unmatched bases: 13. In germline, CDR1 is SGHRS, CDR2 YFSETQ. The method was immunoSEQ multiplex PCR; TCRdb's version includes in-frame clones alone and lacks a portion of them. The table lists 2,500,000 or so clones, approximately 93% of them singletons. The source material was naive CD4+ T cells from PBMCs. The subset was: CD45RA+ positively selected. V gene TRBV5-1 combines with J gene TRBJ1-5; TRBD1 aligns across 7 bases. The source is a man between 18 and 35 years old in good health. Some clones in this sample may be carry-over from other donors' samples. As DNA, the CDR3 is TGCGCCAGCAGCTTGTTGCCTAACAGGGGAGTTGGTCAGCCCCAGCATTTT. It encodes CASSLLPNRGVGQPQHF.